The rows below give T cell receptor beta chains drawn from one sample of a study of beta chain features in type 1 diabetes. Produced via immunoSEQ multiplex PCR; TCRdb's table is partial and in-frame only. The sample lists some 350,000 clones, 8.5% to 10% occurring once. The sample was central memory CD4+ T cells from blood. Receptors were obtained from a man aged 30 to 45 with type 1 diabetes. CDR3s include the opening cysteine and the closing phenylalanine or tryptophan. A D gene is named only where the DNA matches it firmly. Some rows have no size entry. The others give once, few or many, or a class for an expanded clone.

TRBV6-1,15,TRBD1,TRBJ2-7,few,TGTGCCAGCAGTGTCGTCGGGACAGGGGACTACGAGCAGTACTTC,CASSVVGTGDYEQYF
TRBV29-1,13,TRBD2,TRBJ2-7,NA,TGCAGCGTTGGAGCGGGAGGGGGATACGAGCAGTACTTC,CSVGAGGGYEQYF
TRBV6-5,12,NA,TRBJ2-5,few,TGTGCCAGCACCTCAAGCGGTGAGACCCAGTACTTC,CASTSSGETQYF
TRBV5-4,15,TRBD1,TRBJ2-7,few,TGTGCCAGCAGCGTCGCCGGTGACAGGGCCCACGAGCAGTACTTC,CASSVAGDRAHEQYF
TRBV7-9,13,NA,TRBJ2-5,few,TGTGCCAGCAGCTTGGTCGAACAAGAGACCCAGTACTTC,CASSLVEQETQYF
TRBV5-5,17,TRBD1,TRBJ1-4,few,TGTGCCAGCAGCTTGGTTTCCACCAGGGGGCTGGATGAAAAACTGTTTTTT,CASSLVSTRGLDEKLFF
TRBV4-3,18,NA,TRBJ2-5,few,TGCGCCAGCAGCCGCTCCCAACCCTTTAGGGGTCCCCAAGAGACCCAGTACTTC,CASSRSQPFRGPQETQYF
TRBV10-3,15,NA,TRBJ1-2,many,TGTGCCATCAGTGGTCGCTTCGACGGACAGTACGGCTACACCTTC,CAISGRFDGQYGYTF
TRBV28,15,NA,TRBJ2-1,many,TGTGCCAGCAGAAAAGGGGGCGGGACAAGTGGTGAGCAGTTCTTC,CASRKGGGTSGEQFF
TRBV14,18,TRBD2,TRBJ2-1,NA,TGTGCCAGCAGCCAAGAAAGTTCTAGCGGGCGACGATACAATGAGCAGTTCTTC,CASSQESSSGRRYNEQFF
TRBV7-9,16,NA,TRBJ2-6,many,TGTGCCAGCAGCTTAGAGAGGAGGTCTGGGGCCAACGTCCTGACTTTC,CASSLERRSGANVLTF
TRBV2,14,NA,TRBJ1-1,NA,TGTGCCAGCAGTGAATCTGGCGCCCTCACTGAAGCTTTCTTT,CASSESGALTEAFF
TRBV5-1,20,TRBD1,TRBJ2-7,few,TGCGCCAGCAGCTTGGCTCTCACAGGGGATGTACAACTATTCTCCTACGAGCAGTACTTC,CASSLALTGDVQLFSYEQYF
TRBV6-5,15,TRBD1,TRBJ1-5,few,TGTGCCAGCAGTTACTCCGGACAGGGGGCTCAGCCCCAGCATTTT,CASSYSGQGAQPQHF
TRBV28,14,NA,TRBJ1-5,many,TGTGCCAGCAGTCCACCGCTCAGGGGTCAGCCCCAGCATTTT,CASSPPLRGQPQHF
TRBV7-2,14,NA,TRBJ2-1,few,TGTGCCAGCAACAGGGACGGTTCCTACAATGAGCAGTTCTTC,CASNRDGSYNEQFF
TRBV13,16,TRBD1,TRBJ1-2,NA,TGTGCCAGCAGCTTAGTTGGACAGGGTTTAAACTATGGCTACACCTTC,CASSLVGQGLNYGYTF
TRBV13,15,TRBD2,TRBJ2-7,few,TGTGCCAGCAGCTTAGCGGCTAGCGGGAGGCGCGAGCAGTACTTC,CASSLAASGRREQYF
TRBV5-1,13,NA,TRBJ1-2,few,TGCGCCAGCAGAACGGACCTGAACTATGGCTACACCTTC,CASRTDLNYGYTF
TRBV5-4,13,NA,TRBJ2-1,many,TGTGCCAGCAGCTTGGACAGACCTAATGAGCAGTTCTTC,CASSLDRPNEQFF
TRBV4-1,15,TRBD2,TRBJ2-3,NA,TGCGCCAGCAGCCCTGCTAGCGGGCCCACAGATACGCAGTATTTT,CASSPASGPTDTQYF
TRBV6-5,15,NA,TRBJ2-2,NA,TGTGCCAGCAGCCCCCGGACCCATGGTACCGGGGAGCTGTTTTTT,CASSPRTHGTGELFF
TRBV5-4,15,NA,TRBJ1-2,few,TGTGCCAGCAGCCAAGCGTTCCAGGGAAGCTATGGCTACACCTTC,CASSQAFQGSYGYTF
TRBV7-9,14,TRBD1,TRBJ2-1,NA,TGTGCCAGCAGCGGACAGGGGCACTACAATGAGCAGTTCTTC,CASSGQGHYNEQFF
TRBV19,13,TRBD1,TRBJ1-5,NA,TGTGCCACGCGGGACAGGGGGGTCCAGCCCCAGCATTTT,CATRDRGVQPQHF
TRBV14,18,NA,TRBJ1-4,NA,TGTGCCAGCAGCCAAGGGGCAGGGGTGTCCCCAACTAATGAAAAACTGTTTTTT,CASSQGAGVSPTNEKLFF
TRBV5-1,15,TRBD1,TRBJ1-2,few,TGCGCCAGCAGCTGGCAGGGGGATCAAAACTATGGCTACACCTTC,CASSWQGDQNYGYTF
TRBV11-2,14,NA,TRBJ1-1,NA,TGTGCCAGCAGCTTCGAAGGCCTCTCGGCTGAAGCTTTCTTT,CASSFEGLSAEAFF
TRBV2,14,NA,TRBJ2-7,many,TGTGCCAGCAGGAACGCAGGTTACTCCTACGAGCAGTACTTC,CASRNAGYSYEQYF
TRBV18,17,TRBD1,TRBJ1-3,NA,TGTGCCAGCTCACCAGTTATGGACAGGCACTCTGGAAACACCATATATTTT,CASSPVMDRHSGNTIYF
TRBV15,16,NA,TRBJ2-7,NA,TGTGCCACCAGCAGACGATCCTGGGGGGCCGCCTACGAGCAGTACTTC,CATSRRSWGAAYEQYF
TRBV11-2,14,NA,TRBJ2-5,few,TGTGCCAGCAGCCCCCAGGGGGGTGGCGAGACCCAGTACTTC,CASSPQGGGETQYF
TRBV7-9,15,NA,TRBJ2-3,NA,TGTGCCAGCAGCTTCTACAGGGATCCCACAGATACGCAGTATTTT,CASSFYRDPTDTQYF
TRBV9,14,TRBD2,TRBJ2-7,few,TGTGCCAGCAGCCGACTAGCGGCCAACTACGAGCAGTACTTC,CASSRLAANYEQYF
TRBV7-3,12,NA,TRBJ1-1,NA,TGTGCCAGCAGCCTTGGGAGCACTGAAGCTTTCTTT,CASSLGSTEAFF
TRBV27,13,NA,TRBJ1-1,NA,TGTGCCAGCAGAAATACAGGGAACACTGAAGCTTTCTTT,CASRNTGNTEAFF
TRBV28,17,TRBD1,TRBJ2-3,NA,TGTGCCAGCAGTTCCATTACGGACAGGAAAAGCACAGATACGCAGTATTTT,CASSSITDRKSTDTQYF
TRBV18,12,NA,TRBJ2-7,NA,TGTGCCAGCTCACCGCACCAGTTCGGGCAGTACTTC,CASSPHQFGQYF
TRBV2,14,TRBD2,TRBJ2-3,NA,TGTGCCAGCAGCCAACTAGCGGGAGCAGATACGCAGTATTTT,CASSQLAGADTQYF
TRBV30,15,TRBD2,TRBJ2-3,few,TGTGCCTGGAGTGGACTAGCCTACGGTTTAAATACGCAGTATTTT,CAWSGLAYGLNTQYF
TRBV28,13,NA,TRBJ2-1,few,TGTGCCAGCAGCGTCTACCGGGTGGGCGAGCAGTTCTTC,CASSVYRVGEQFF
TRBV27,16,NA,TRBJ2-6,NA,TGTGCCAGCAGTGTAGAGGTGAGCTCTGGGGCCAACGTCCTGACTTTC,CASSVEVSSGANVLTF
TRBV5-6,18,NA,TRBJ2-6,NA,TGTGCCAGCAGCACGCAACGCGGACGCCCCTCTGGGGCCAACGTCCTGACTTTC,CASSTQRGRPSGANVLTF
TRBV7-2,17,TRBD2,TRBJ2-4,NA,TGTGCCAGCACCCCCCGGGGGGCTAGCGGGTACAAAAACATTCAGTACTTC,CASTPRGASGYKNIQYF
TRBV4-3,14,TRBD1,TRBJ1-1,few,TGCGCCAGCAGCGACAGGGGGCGGAACACTGAAGCTTTCTTT,CASSDRGRNTEAFF
TRBV28,12,NA,TRBJ1-1,NA,TGTGCCAGTCGAACTATGAACACTGAAGCTTTCTTT,CASRTMNTEAFF
TRBV5-4,14,NA,TRBJ2-1,many,TGTGCCAGCAGCTTGTCGACTTCCTACAATGAGCAGTTCTTC,CASSLSTSYNEQFF
TRBV7-3,17,NA,TRBJ1-2,NA,TGTGCCAGCAGCTTAACTGGCGGGCGAGAGCAGGGGTGGGGCTACACCTTC,CASSLTGGREQGWGYTF
TRBV29-1,13,TRBD1,TRBJ1-4,few,TGCAGCGTTGCTTCGAGACAGGGCGAAAAACTGTTTTTT,CSVASRQGEKLFF
TRBV28,15,TRBD1,TRBJ1-2,few,TGTGCCAGCAGTCCTTGGGACAGGGAAAACTATGGCTACACCTTC,CASSPWDRENYGYTF
TRBV6-5,15,NA,TRBJ2-4,NA,TGTGCCAGCAGTTACGGTTCAGGGGCCAAAAACATTCAGTACTTC,CASSYGSGAKNIQYF